Listed below are T cell receptor beta chains from one sample, sequenced in a study of chemoradiotherapy in HPV16-positive cancers. The data were produced by immunoSEQ multiplex PCR, yet TCRdb's version contains in-frame clones alone and is incomplete. The data hold about 20,000 clones, with about 90% observed a single time. The sample was blood, taken from a patient who underwent chemoradiotherapy. Every receptor here comes from a human donor with HPV-associated anogenital cancer. The CDR3 runs from the conserved cysteine through the conserved F or W. The D gene is left open where the match is weak. The listing skips clone size in some rows; elsewhere it reads once, few, many or a size class.

J | D | size | V | CDR3 | DNA
TRBJ1-1 | NA | NA | TRBV2 | CASSEVAGAGIAEAFF | TGTGCCAGCAGTGAAGTGGCAGGGGCCGGGATCGCTGAAGCTTTCTTT
TRBJ1-1 | TRBD1 | NA | TRBV10-2 | CASKGQGAVAEAFF | TGCGCCAGCAAGGGACAGGGGGCCGTGGCTGAAGCTTTCTTT
TRBJ1-6 | NA | NA | TRBV5-1 | CASSLDQSNNSPLHF | TGCGCCAGCAGCTTGGACCAAAGTAATAATTCACCCCTCCACTTT
TRBJ1-2 | NA | NA | TRBV6-5 | CATTKDYGYTF | TGTGCCACTACCAAGGACTATGGCTACACCTTC
TRBJ1-1 | NA | NA | TRBV5-1 | CASSLVGQGAAGLILNTEAFF | TGCGCCAGCAGCTTGGTAGGGCAGGGCGCGGCAGGACTGATATTGAACACTGAAGCTTTCTTT
TRBJ1-2 | NA | NA | TRBV6-5 | CASSYNNRQHGYTF | TGTGCCAGCAGTTATAACAATAGACAGCATGGCTACACCTTC
TRBJ1-6 | TRBD1 | NA | TRBV18 | CASSSETGIGSPLHF | TGTGCCAGCTCTTCCGAGACAGGGATAGGGTCACCCCTCCACTTT
TRBJ1-5 | NA | NA | TRBV7-8 | CASSLAREGNQPQHF | TGTGCCAGCAGCTTAGCCAGGGAGGGCAATCAGCCCCAGCATTTT
TRBJ1-1 | NA | NA | TRBV2 | CASRAGEVGTEAFF | TGTGCCAGCAGGGCAGGGGAAGTGGGCACTGAAGCTTTCTTT
TRBJ1-2 | TRBD1 | NA | TRBV4-1 | CASSQDRANYGYTF | TGCGCCAGCAGCCAGGACAGGGCGAACTATGGCTACACCTTC
TRBJ2-5 | NA | NA | TRBV6-1 | CASSEIDQKETQYF | TGTGCCAGCAGTGAAATCGACCAGAAAGAGACCCAGTACTTC
TRBJ1-1 | NA | NA | TRBV21-1 | CASPPTRTANTEAFF | TGTGCCAGCCCCCCCACCAGGACGGCGAACACTGAAGCTTTCTTT
TRBJ2-5 | NA | few | TRBV18 | CASSPPDLETQYF | TGTGCCAGCTCACCACCGGATCTGGAGACCCAGTACTTC
TRBJ1-2 | NA | NA | TRBV11-2 | CASSLAAGFYGYTF | TGTGCCAGCAGCTTAGCAGCAGGGTTTTACGGCTACACCTTC
TRBJ1-4 | TRBD1 | NA | TRBV6-1 | CASSEGGDSFEKLFF | TGTGCCAGCAGTGAAGGGGGGGACAGCTTTGAAAAACTGTTTTTT
TRBJ2-5 | TRBD1 | NA | TRBV5-4 | CASSPGTVEAQYF | TGTGCCAGCAGCCCCGGGACAGTCGAGGCCCAGTACTTC
TRBJ1-6 | NA | NA | TRBV6-1 | CASSLRTDYNSPLHF | TGTGCCAGCAGTTTAAGGACAGACTATAATTCACCCCTCCACTTT
TRBJ2-5 | TRBD2 | NA | TRBV14 | CASSQIGGATWAETQYF | TGTGCCAGCAGCCAAATCGGGGGGGCAACCTGGGCGGAGACCCAGTACTTC
TRBJ2-3 | NA | NA | TRBV6-6 | CASSYSRLAGTDTQYF | TGTGCCAGCAGTTACTCGAGATTGGCGGGGACAGATACGCAGTATTTT
TRBJ2-3 | TRBD2 | once | TRBV2 | CASKGGLAGLSDTQYF | TGTGCCTCCAAAGGGGGGCTAGCGGGGTTATCAGATACGCAGTATTTT
TRBJ2-1 | TRBD1 | NA | TRBV2 | CAVHTPGQGANEQFF | TGTGCCGTCCACACGCCGGGACAGGGGGCAAATGAGCAGTTCTTC
TRBJ1-5 | TRBD1 | NA | TRBV2 | CASSEAGGPGNQPQHF | TGTGCCAGCAGTGAAGCAGGGGGCCCAGGCAATCAGCCCCAGCATTTT
TRBJ2-1 | TRBD1 | NA | TRBV6-5 | CASRDKPGQGSPQFF | TGTGCCAGCAGGGATAAGCCGGGACAGGGTTCCCCCCAGTTCTTC
TRBJ1-4 | NA | NA | TRBV18 | CASSSGKSKEKLFF | TGTGCCAGCTCATCGGGGAAGTCCAAGGAAAAACTGTTTTTT
TRBJ2-2 | NA | NA | TRBV19 | CASSIKPGPANTGELFF | TGTGCCAGTAGTATAAAACCAGGGCCCGCGAACACCGGGGAGCTGTTTTTT
TRBJ1-1 | TRBD1 | NA | TRBV27 | CASSRDSEAFF | TGTGCCAGCAGTCGGGACAGTGAAGCTTTCTTT
TRBJ2-6 | NA | NA | TRBV9 | CASSVEGGAVSGANVLTF | TGTGCCAGCAGCGTAGAAGGGGGGGCGGTATCTGGGGCCAACGTCCTGACTTTC
TRBJ1-2 | NA | NA | TRBV18 | CASSPGTRNYGYTF | TGTGCCAGCTCACCAGGGACTAGGAACTATGGCTACACCTTC
TRBJ2-5 | TRBD2 | NA | TRBV5-1 | CASSLGEGETQYF | TGCGCCAGCAGCCTGGGGGAGGGAGAGACCCAGTACTTC
TRBJ1-1 | TRBD1 | NA | TRBV5-1 | CASSLGTGGGLTEAFF | TGCGCCAGCAGCTTGGGGACAGGGGGAGGATTAACTGAAGCTTTCTTT
TRBJ2-7 | NA | NA | TRBV6-1 | CASGRDTVAYEQYF | TGTGCCAGCGGAAGAGACACGGTAGCGTACGAGCAGTACTTC
TRBJ1-2 | NA | NA | TRBV14 | CASSQRGFYGYTF | TGTGCCAGCAGCCAACGGGGGTTCTATGGCTACACCTTC
TRBJ1-5 | NA | NA | TRBV30 | CAWSGQRNQPQHF | TGTGCCTGGAGTGGACAGCGCAATCAGCCCCAGCATTTT
TRBJ2-2 | TRBD1 | NA | TRBV7-9 | CASTHPGTVAYGELFF | TGTGCCAGCACCCACCCTGGGACAGTAGCATACGGGGAGCTGTTTTTT
TRBJ2-1 | NA | few | TRBV5-1 | CASSLAGTSSYNEQFF | TGCGCCAGCAGCTTGGCGGGGACCAGCTCCTACAATGAGCAGTTCTTC
TRBJ1-1 | NA | NA | TRBV7-2 | CASSPYPGGVRGVTEAFF | TGTGCCAGCAGCCCTTACCCTGGTGGTGTCCGGGGGGTCACTGAAGCTTTCTTT
TRBJ2-3 | TRBD1 | NA | TRBV5-6 | CASSRLQGPTDTQYF | TGTGCCAGCAGCCGCCTACAGGGGCCCACAGATACGCAGTATTTT
TRBJ1-5 | NA | NA | TRBV5-6 | CASSRGFDNQPQHF | TGTGCCAGCAGTCGAGGGTTTGACAATCAGCCCCAGCATTTT
TRBJ2-3 | NA | NA | TRBV7-3 | CASSLGRGADTQYF | TGTGCCAGCAGCTTAGGCCGGGGTGCAGATACGCAGTATTTT
TRBJ1-6 | NA | NA | TRBV19 | CASSFRGGQNSPLHF | TGTGCCAGTAGTTTTCGTGGTGGCCAAAATTCACCCCTCCACTTT
TRBJ2-1 | TRBD2 | NA | TRBV29-1 | CSVDRAGGNEQFF | TGCAGCGTTGACCGGGCGGGGGGGAATGAGCAGTTCTTC
TRBJ2-2 | NA | NA | TRBV6-5 | CASSYSEGSGELFF | TGTGCCAGCAGTTACTCGGAGGGGTCCGGGGAGCTGTTTTTT
TRBJ1-3 | NA | NA | TRBV5-6 | CASSLGAGNTIYF | TGTGCCAGCAGCTTGGGTGCAGGAAACACCATATATTTT
TRBJ1-2 | NA | NA | TRBV25-1 | CASSDEGMGYTF | TGTGCCAGCAGTGACGAAGGGATGGGCTACACCTTC
TRBJ2-5 | NA | NA | TRBV2 | CASSEGTSEETQYF | TGTGCCAGCAGTGAAGGGACATCCGAAGAGACCCAGTACTTC
TRBJ1-1 | NA | NA | TRBV11-3 | CASSLRGDEAFF | TGTGCCAGCAGCTTAAGGGGGGATGAAGCTTTCTTT